The clone carrying this T cell receptor beta chain was counted at least ten times. The target antigen is unknown. Trimming cost V 6 bases and J 4 bases, with 11 bases left between them. The CDR3 is 13 residues long. From germline, CDR1 is KGHDR and CDR2 SFDVKD. These data belong to a study of HIV-infected patients and healthy controls. Reverse transcription used roughly 480 ng RNA and constant-region primers for alpha and beta. Each of the alpha and beta chains got its own library through chain-specific third strand synthesis with indices. A 5' RACE adapter with a random hexamer and the SP2 primer site was joined to cDNA. One entry per CDR3 protein results from TCRdb running MiXCR on the 5' RACE reads. The table has under 25,000 distinct CDR3 sequences, around 9.3% seen once. All unsorted peripheral T cells were captured because whole blood was used without fractionation. Notes on the study in general: CMV-associated CDR3s mostly grew nonsignificantly during therapy, while HIV-associated CDR3s declined significantly. Healthy controls carried many MAIT alpha-chain CDR3s, while HIV+ repertoires had few. Compared with controls, mean Gini indices were significantly raised in HIV-infected repertoires, possibly indicating oligoclonality.

The TCR was taken from an adult in good health. Material: blood. The chain employs TRBV24-1 and TRBJ2-5, with D perhaps being TRBD1 or TRBD2 (6 bases each). CDR3 sequence (DNA): TGTGCCACCAGTCCCGGGGGCAGAGAGACCCAGTACTTC. It yields the protein CATSPGGRETQYF.